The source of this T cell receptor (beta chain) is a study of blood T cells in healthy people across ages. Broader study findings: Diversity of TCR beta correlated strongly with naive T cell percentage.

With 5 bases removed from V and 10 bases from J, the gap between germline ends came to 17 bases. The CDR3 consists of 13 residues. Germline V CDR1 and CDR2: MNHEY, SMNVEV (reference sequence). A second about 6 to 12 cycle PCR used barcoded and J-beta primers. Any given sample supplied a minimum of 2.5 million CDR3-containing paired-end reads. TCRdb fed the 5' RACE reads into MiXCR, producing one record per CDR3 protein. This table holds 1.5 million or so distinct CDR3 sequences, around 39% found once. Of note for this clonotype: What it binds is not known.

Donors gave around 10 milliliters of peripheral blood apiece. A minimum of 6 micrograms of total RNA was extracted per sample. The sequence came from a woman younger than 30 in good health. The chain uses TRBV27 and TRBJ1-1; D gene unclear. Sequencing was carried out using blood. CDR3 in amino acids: CASSTSWDWRAFF. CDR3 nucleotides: TGTGCCAGCAGTACCTCGTGGGATTGGCGAGCTTTCTTT.